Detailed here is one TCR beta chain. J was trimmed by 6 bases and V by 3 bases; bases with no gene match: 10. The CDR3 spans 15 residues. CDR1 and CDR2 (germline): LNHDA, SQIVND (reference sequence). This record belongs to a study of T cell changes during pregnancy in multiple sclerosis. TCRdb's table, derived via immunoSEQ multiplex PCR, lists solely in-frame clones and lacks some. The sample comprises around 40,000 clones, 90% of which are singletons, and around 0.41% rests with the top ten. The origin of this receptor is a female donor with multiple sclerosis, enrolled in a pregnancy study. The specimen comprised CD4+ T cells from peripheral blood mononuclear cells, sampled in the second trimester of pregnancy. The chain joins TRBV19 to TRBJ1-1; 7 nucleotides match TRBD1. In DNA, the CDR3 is TGTGCCAGTAGTATCCTTTCAGGGGGAGGCTCTGAAGCTTTCTTT. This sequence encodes CASSILSGGGSEAFF.